A selection of T cell receptor beta chains follows, all from one sample in a study of T cell responses to AZD1222 COVID-19 vaccine. Sequencing was performed with immunoSEQ multiplex PCR; in TCRdb, only in-frame clones are kept and a portion is missing. The repertoire holds about 120,000 clones, 85% to 95% seen once, with 5% in the top ten. The sample consisted of peripheral blood, taken 28 days after the second AZD1222 dose. The receptors originated from an adult who received the AZD1222 COVID-19 vaccine. Each CDR3 is given with its conserved first and last residue. The order of the fields is D gene, clone size, V gene, J gene, CDR3 protein, CDR3 DNA. The D gene is left open where the match is weak. Size values are once, few and many counts, or a class for expanded clones, and some rows have none.

d_gene: .; abundance: once; v_gene: TRBV15; j_gene: TRBJ1-4; CDR3aa: CATSAVRGSIQTNEKLFF; CDR3nt: TGTGCCACCAGCGCCGTAAGGGGCTCTATACAAACTAATGAAAAACTGTTTTTT
d_gene: .; abundance: .; v_gene: TRBV19; j_gene: TRBJ1-5; CDR3aa: CASTKAGESVNQPQHF; CDR3nt: TGTGCCAGTACAAAAGCGGGGGAGTCGGTCAATCAGCCCCAGCATTTT
d_gene: .; abundance: .; v_gene: TRBV7-7; j_gene: TRBJ1-2; CDR3aa: CASGLVRIFYGYTF; CDR3nt: TGTGCTAGCGGCTTAGTACGGATTTTCTATGGCTACACCTTC
d_gene: .; abundance: .; v_gene: TRBV6-2/TRBV6-3; j_gene: TRBJ1-2; CDR3aa: CASSSGTFTYGYTF; CDR3nt: TGTGCCAGCAGTTCCGGGACATTTACATATGGCTACACCTTC
d_gene: .; abundance: .; v_gene: TRBV10-3; j_gene: TRBJ2-7; CDR3aa: CAISSPAGSYEQYF; CDR3nt: TGTGCCATCAGTTCTCCCGCGGGCTCCTACGAGCAGTACTTC
d_gene: TRBD1; abundance: .; v_gene: TRBV4-3; j_gene: TRBJ2-2; CDR3aa: CASSHTRGWMAGELFF; CDR3nt: TGCGCCAGCAGCCACACCAGGGGGTGGATGGCCGGGGAGCTGTTTTTT
d_gene: TRBD1; abundance: .; v_gene: TRBV19; j_gene: TRBJ2-7; CDR3aa: CASSIQDRGHSEQYF; CDR3nt: TGTGCCAGTAGTATACAGGACAGGGGGCACAGCGAGCAGTACTTC
d_gene: TRBD2; abundance: once; v_gene: TRBV11-1; j_gene: TRBJ2-5; CDR3aa: CASSLAGAETQYF; CDR3nt: TGTGCCAGCAGCTTGGCGGGAGCAGAGACCCAGTACTTC
d_gene: TRBD1; abundance: .; v_gene: TRBV6-5; j_gene: TRBJ2-5; CDR3aa: CASSLTGGAPETQYF; CDR3nt: TGTGCCAGCAGTCTGACAGGGGGCGCCCCGGAGACCCAGTACTTC
d_gene: .; abundance: .; v_gene: TRBV11-2; j_gene: TRBJ2-2; CDR3aa: CASSLVGATGELFF; CDR3nt: TGTGCCAGCAGCTTAGTTGGAGCCACCGGGGAGCTGTTTTTT
d_gene: .; abundance: .; v_gene: TRBV27; j_gene: TRBJ2-4; CDR3aa: CASSAGVNIQYF; CDR3nt: TGTGCCAGCAGCGCAGGGGTAAACATTCAGTACTTC
d_gene: TRBD2; abundance: .; v_gene: TRBV5-1; j_gene: TRBJ2-7; CDR3aa: CASSLQTSGGQGYTYEQYF; CDR3nt: TGCGCCAGCAGCTTGCAGACTAGCGGGGGGCAAGGATACACCTACGAGCAGTACTTC
d_gene: TRBD1; abundance: .; v_gene: TRBV19; j_gene: TRBJ2-7; CDR3aa: CASSMATGGSNEQYF; CDR3nt: TGTGCCAGTAGTATGGCAACAGGGGGTTCCAACGAGCAGTACTTC
d_gene: .; abundance: .; v_gene: TRBV5-1; j_gene: TRBJ1-1; CDR3aa: CASSLVLRGSNTEAFF; CDR3nt: TGCGCCAGCAGCTTGGTGTTGAGGGGATCAAACACTGAAGCTTTCTTT
d_gene: .; abundance: .; v_gene: TRBV6-5; j_gene: TRBJ2-1; CDR3aa: CASRGDSLGQFF; CDR3nt: TGTGCCAGCAGGGGGGACTCATTAGGGCAGTTCTTC
d_gene: TRBD2; abundance: .; v_gene: TRBV7-2; j_gene: TRBJ2-5; CDR3aa: CASSLGKREATQYF; CDR3nt: TGTGCCAGCAGCTTAGGGAAGCGGGAGGCGACCCAGTACTTC
d_gene: .; abundance: .; v_gene: TRBV6-5; j_gene: TRBJ2-1; CDR3aa: CASSYNLASNEQFF; CDR3nt: TGTGCCAGCAGTTATAATCTGGCCTCGAATGAGCAGTTCTTC
d_gene: TRBD1; abundance: .; v_gene: TRBV5-1; j_gene: TRBJ2-6; CDR3aa: CASSLGDRTGANVLTF; CDR3nt: TGCGCCAGCAGCTTGGGGGACAGGACTGGGGCCAACGTCCTGACTTTC
d_gene: .; abundance: few; v_gene: TRBV27; j_gene: TRBJ1-4; CDR3aa: CASGSAGQGLEKLFF; CDR3nt: TGTGCCAGCGGTTCCGCCGGCCAGGGGCTGGAAAAACTGTTTTTT
d_gene: .; abundance: .; v_gene: TRBV13; j_gene: TRBJ1-1; CDR3aa: CASSLLSNTEAFF; CDR3nt: TGTGCCAGCAGCTTACTTTCGAACACTGAAGCTTTCTTT
d_gene: .; abundance: .; v_gene: TRBV5-1; j_gene: TRBJ2-1; CDR3aa: CASSHRTRDNEQFF; CDR3nt: TGCGCCAGCAGCCATAGGACTCGGGACAATGAGCAGTTCTTC
d_gene: .; abundance: .; v_gene: TRBV9; j_gene: TRBJ1-5; CDR3aa: CASSVGGLGNQPQHF; CDR3nt: TGTGCCAGCAGCGTAGGTGGGTTAGGCAATCAGCCCCAGCATTTT
d_gene: .; abundance: .; v_gene: TRBV27; j_gene: TRBJ2-3; CDR3aa: CASRLGSHSADTQYF; CDR3nt: TGTGCCAGCCGCCTGGGATCCCACTCCGCAGATACGCAGTATTTT
d_gene: TRBD1; abundance: .; v_gene: TRBV5-1; j_gene: TRBJ1-1; CDR3aa: CASSGPGQGARIAFF; CDR3nt: TGCGCCAGCAGCGGACCGGGACAGGGGGCGAGGATAGCTTTCTTT
d_gene: .; abundance: .; v_gene: TRBV19; j_gene: TRBJ2-3; CDR3aa: CASSWGLDTDTQYF; CDR3nt: TGTGCCAGTAGTTGGGGGCTAGACACAGATACGCAGTATTTT
d_gene: .; abundance: .; v_gene: TRBV7-8; j_gene: TRBJ1-4; CDR3aa: CASSLVNRALNEKLFF; CDR3nt: TGTGCCAGCAGCTTAGTGAACCGAGCCTTAAATGAAAAACTGTTTTTT
d_gene: TRBD2; abundance: .; v_gene: TRBV6-5; j_gene: TRBJ2-1; CDR3aa: CASAGLAGAGNEQFF; CDR3nt: TGTGCCAGCGCCGGGCTAGCGGGAGCGGGGAATGAGCAGTTCTTC
d_gene: .; abundance: .; v_gene: TRBV30; j_gene: TRBJ2-5; CDR3aa: CAWSSDRKTQYF; CDR3nt: TGTGCCTGGAGTTCGGACAGAAAGACCCAGTACTTC
d_gene: TRBD2; abundance: few; v_gene: TRBV7-3; j_gene: TRBJ2-7; CDR3aa: CASSLVAGEGYEQYF; CDR3nt: TGTGCCAGCAGCTTAGTGGCGGGAGAGGGGTACGAGCAGTACTTC
d_gene: TRBD1; abundance: .; v_gene: TRBV6-5; j_gene: TRBJ1-5; CDR3aa: CASWETGGNQPQHF; CDR3nt: TGTGCCAGTTGGGAGACAGGGGGCAATCAGCCCCAGCATTTT
d_gene: .; abundance: .; v_gene: TRBV18; j_gene: TRBJ1-1; CDR3aa: CASLRGGDAFF; CDR3nt: TGTGCCAGCTTACGGGGGGGAGATGCTTTCTTT
d_gene: TRBD1; abundance: .; v_gene: TRBV5-1; j_gene: TRBJ2-2; CDR3aa: CASSTTGTIITGELFF; CDR3nt: TGCGCCAGCAGCACGACAGGGACCATCATCACCGGGGAGCTGTTTTTT
d_gene: .; abundance: .; v_gene: TRBV5-6; j_gene: TRBJ2-5; CDR3aa: CASSLDRDWETQYF; CDR3nt: TGTGCCAGCAGCCTAGACAGGGACTGGGAGACCCAGTACTTC
d_gene: .; abundance: .; v_gene: TRBV6-5; j_gene: TRBJ2-3; CDR3aa: CASNTGGRGLLQYF; CDR3nt: TGTGCCAGCAATACCGGGGGCAGGGGTTTATTGCAGTATTTT
d_gene: .; abundance: .; v_gene: TRBV19; j_gene: TRBJ2-2; CDR3aa: CASSMFSSTGELFF; CDR3nt: TGTGCCAGTAGTATGTTCTCTTCCACCGGGGAGCTGTTTTTT
d_gene: TRBD2; abundance: .; v_gene: TRBV7-7; j_gene: TRBJ2-1; CDR3aa: CASSPGLAGGNEQFF; CDR3nt: TGTGCCAGTTCCCCGGGACTAGCGGGAGGAAATGAGCAGTTCTTC
d_gene: .; abundance: .; v_gene: TRBV6-5; j_gene: TRBJ1-2; CDR3aa: CASRMDTSSNGYTF; CDR3nt: TGTGCCAGCAGGATGGACACGTCCTCAAATGGCTACACCTTC
d_gene: .; abundance: .; v_gene: TRBV10-2; j_gene: TRBJ1-3; CDR3aa: CASSELGTVGNTIYF; CDR3nt: TGCGCCAGCAGTGAGCTAGGGACGGTTGGAAACACCATATATTTT
d_gene: .; abundance: .; v_gene: TRBV2; j_gene: TRBJ1-6; CDR3aa: CASSQGSPLHF; CDR3nt: TGTGCCAGCAGTCAGGGTTCACCCCTCCACTTT